Following are 24 T cell receptor beta chains from one sample sequenced in a study of cytomegalovirus exposure and HLA in healthy donors. Primers for the PCR totalled 60 Vbeta and 13 Jbeta. Data came from immunoSEQ multiplex PCR; TCRdb stores just in-frame clones and leaves some out. Of about 190,000 clones in the sample, approximately 85% were seen once. The sample comprised PBMCs. The receptor set was obtained from a woman aged 18-29 years in good health and CMV-seronegative.

For the CDR3, the DNA is TGTGCCACCAGCAAGAGGGGGTACGAGCAGTACTTC. Its translation is CATSKRGYEQYF. The chain joins TRBV15 to TRBJ2-7, with D perhaps matching TRBD1 (6 bases). With 4 bases removed from V and 4 bases from J, the gap between germline ends came to 8 bases. In germline, CDR1 is LNHNV, CDR2 YYDKDF (reference sequence). This CDR3 comprises 12 residues.

The V gene is TRBV15, the J gene TRBJ1-5; D might be TRBD1 (6 bases). The CDR3 loop spans 16 amino acids. Trimming shortened V by 4 bases and J by 3 bases, and 16 bases separated the two germline ends. Germline CDR1 and CDR2: LNHNV and YYDKDF (reference sequence). The CDR3 protein is CATSNTAGDNNQPQHF. The CDR3 DNA is TGTGCCACCAGCAATACCGCAGGGGACAACAATCAGCCCCAGCATTTT.

Only a few counts were recorded for this clone. The V gene is TRBV19, the J gene TRBJ1-6; D gene ambiguous. The V gene lost 5 bases and the J gene lost 1 base, with 9 bases spanning the gap. This CDR3 is built from 15 residues. Germline V gives CDR1 LNHDA, CDR2 SQIVND (reference sequence). CDR3 sequence: CASSFGNSYNSPLHF. Here the CDR3 DNA reads TGTGCCAGTAGTTTCGGGAATTCCTATAATTCACCCCTCCACTTT.

CDR3 sequence: CASSQEGILAKDSEQYF. The CDR3 coding sequence is TGTGCCAGCAGCCAAGAAGGGATCCTAGCGAAAGACTCCGAGCAGTACTTC. This chain joins TRBV14 and TRBJ2-5, with D possibly TRBD2 on 6 matching bases. The J call may be in error: the DNA end matches TRBJ2-7 better. Germline CDR1 reads SGHDN; CDR2 reads FVKESK. This CDR3 is built from 17 residues.

J is TRBJ2-3 and V is TRBV19; 9 bases fit TRBD2. Germline V gene data show CDR1 as LNHDA and CDR2 as SQIVND (reference sequence). This CDR3 is 15 amino acids long. Losses at the gene ends were 3 bases for V and 4 bases for J; bases not matched to a gene: 5. CDR3 protein: CASSIGAGGPDTQYF. The CDR3 nucleotides are TGTGCCAGTAGTATTGGGGCGGGGGGGCCAGATACGCAGTATTTT.

The J gene is TRBJ1-1, the V gene TRBV6-1; TRBD1 aligns across 9 bases. Per the germline V gene, CDR1 is MNHNS and CDR2 is SASEGT. The CDR3 sequence is 15 residues long. Trimming took 2 bases from V and 8 from J; bases not matched to a gene: 9. In DNA form, the CDR3 reads TGTGCCAGCAGTGAATTGGGACAGGGACTGACCGAAGCTTTCTTT. Its translation is CASSELGQGLTEAFF.

The rearrangement joins TRBV5-1 to TRBJ1-2; possibly TRBD1 for D (5 bases). Deletions cut 4 bases from V and 7 bases from J, with 11 bases between. The CDR3 sequence is 12 residues long. Germline V gives CDR1 SGHRS, CDR2 YFSETQ. CDR3 nucleotide sequence: TGCGCCAGCAGCCCAGACAGTACTGGCTACACCTTC. It specifies CASSPDSTGYTF.

This chain uses TRBV7-6 with TRBJ2-1; D perhaps matches TRBD1 (6 bases). Germline loops: CDR1 SGHVS, CDR2 FNYEAQ. Trimming stripped 5 bases from V and 12 bases from J, with 20 bases between. This CDR3 comprises 14 residues. CDR3 protein: CASSPGQGPSAQFF. The CDR3, as DNA: TGTGCCAGCAGCCCCGGTCAGGGGCCCTCGGCGCAGTTCTTC.

As concerns this clone: Different DNA sequences within this sample yield the same CDR3. The chain couples TRBV5-1 to TRBJ2-6, with 12 bases identical to TRBD1. Germline CDR1 is SGHRS and CDR2 is YFSETQ. CDR3 length: 19 residues. With V trimmed by 1 base and J by 0 bases, 5 bases remained unmatched. As DNA, the CDR3 is TGCGCCAGCAGCTTGAACCCGGGACAGGGGGCCTCTGGGGCCAACGTCCTGACTTTC. Translating gives CASSLNPGQGASGANVLTF. The full variable domain, with the rest looked up from reference TRBV5-1 and TRBJ2-6, is KAGVTQTPRYLIKTRGQQVTLSCSPISGHRSVSWYQQTPGQGLQFLFEYFSETQRNKGNFPGRFSGRQFSNSRSEMNVSTLELGDSALYLCASSLNPGQGASGANVLTFGAGSRLTVL.

The DNA for the CDR3 is TGTGCCAGCAGCCACCCCGAGGAGTTTAACTATGGCTACACCTTC. It codes for CASSHPEEFNYGYTF. The J gene is TRBJ1-2, the V gene TRBV5-4; D gene uncertain. CDR3 length equals 15 residues. Germline CDR1 and CDR2: SGHNT and YYREEE (reference sequence). V was clipped by 4 bases and J by 1 base, with 14 bases between them.

This clone was seen once. V usage is TRBV18 and J usage is TRBJ1-5, with 7 bases matching TRBD1. Per the germline V gene, CDR1 is KGHSH and CDR2 is LQKENI. The CDR3 totals 15 residues. J was trimmed by 4 bases and V by 3 bases; bases with no gene match: 6. This chain's CDR3 is CASSPRQGFNQPQHF. CDR3 nucleotide sequence: TGTGCCAGCTCACCCCGACAGGGTTTTAATCAGCCCCAGCATTTT.

The rearrangement joins TRBV9 to TRBJ2-7; D perhaps matches TRBD1 (6 bases). In germline, CDR1 is SGDLS, CDR2 YYNGEE. The CDR3 consists of 14 residues. With 0 bases removed from V and 6 bases from J, the gap between germline ends came to 13 bases. Here the CDR3 DNA reads TGTGCCAGCAGCGTAGTTCCAGGGGACGGCGAGCAGTACTTC. Translating it yields CASSVVPGDGEQYF.

The V call is TRBV27, the J call TRBJ2-5; the match to TRBD2 covers 13 bases. The CDR3 is 16 amino acids. V shed 4 bases and J 5 bases; nucleotides not matched to a gene: 7. CDR1 MNHEY and CDR2 SMNVEV come from the germline V gene (reference sequence). DNA of the CDR3: TGTGCCAGCAGTTCCTGGACTAGCGGGAGTAGGGAGACCCAGTACTTC. This sequence encodes CASSSWTSGSRETQYF.

This clone was observed once. The chain combines TRBV28 with TRBJ2-7; no firm D call. Per germline, CDR1 MDHEN and CDR2 SYDVKM. The CDR3 has 14 amino acids. V was pared by 3 bases and J by 7 bases, with 16 bases between. Written as DNA, the CDR3 is TGTGCCAGCAGTTTCGAGCTATTAGATCGGGAGCAGTACTTC. This translates into CASSFELLDREQYF. Drawing the rest from reference TRBV28 and TRBJ2-7, the complete variable domain is DVKVTQSSRYLVKRTGEKVFLECVQDMDHENMFWYRQDPGLGLRLIYFSYDVKMKEKGDIPEGYSVSREKKERFSLILESASTNQTSMYLCASSFELLDREQYFGPGTRLTVT.

The DNA of the CDR3 is TGTGCCAGCAGCCCCAAAATCACAGGGACTGGAAACACCATATATTTT. As protein: CASSPKITGTGNTIYF. This chain connects TRBV7-9 to TRBJ1-3, with D perhaps TRBD1 (6 bases). Trimming left V 5 bases short and J 2 bases short, with 16 bases between. The CDR3 is 16 residues long. Germline loops: CDR1 SEHNR, CDR2 FQNEAQ (reference sequence).

The chain employs TRBV9 and TRBJ1-2; TRBD1 might be the D (5 bases). Trimming shortened V by 3 bases and J by 1 base, and 25 bases separated the two germline ends. Germline V gene sequence: CDR1 SGDLS, CDR2 YYNGEE. This CDR3 region has 19 residues. The CDR3 coding sequence is TGTGCCAGCAGCGCGGGAGCTGGACATAAAGAGGACGGTAACTATGGCTACACCTTC. It yields the protein CASSAGAGHKEDGNYGYTF.

This chain links TRBV27 with TRBJ1-2; D is unclear. V lost 0 bases, J lost 5 bases, and 4 bases lay in between. This CDR3 comprises 12 residues. In germline, CDR1 is MNHEY, CDR2 SMNVEV (reference sequence). DNA of the CDR3: TGTGCCAGCAGTTTATCCGGGTATGGCTACACCTTC. It yields the protein CASSLSGYGYTF.

The rearrangement links TRBV7-6 to TRBJ2-1; 7 bases line up with TRBD2. The V gene end was trimmed by 3 bases and the J gene end by 7 bases; junction bases not matched to a gene: 3. The CDR3 covers 13 residues. Germline V gives CDR1 SGHVS, CDR2 FNYEAQ. CDR3 nucleotides: TGTGCCAGCAGCTTGGGGGGACTAAATGAGCAGTTCTTC. Translating gives CASSLGGLNEQFF.

This chain joins TRBV19 and TRBJ1-5; no clear D gene. Trimming took off 3 bases at V and 7 bases at J, with 16 bases between the two ends. CDR3 length equals 15 residues. The germline CDR1 and CDR2 sequences are LNHDA and SQIVND (reference sequence). CDR3 coding DNA: TGTGCCAGTAGTATGTTCCTTACTAGGGTGCAGCCCCAGCATTTT. It yields the protein CASSMFLTRVQPQHF.

V usage is TRBV18 and J usage is TRBJ2-1; D uncertain. V was trimmed by 3 bases and J by 4 bases, leaving 7 bases between them. CDR3 length: 13 residues. Germline lookup yields CDR1 KGHSH and CDR2 LQKENI. The CDR3 DNA is TGTGCCAGCTCACCTGGTAGTTACAATGAGCAGTTCTTC. This gives the protein CASSPGSYNEQFF.

The chain links TRBV7-2 to TRBJ2-3; D unresolved. Trimming left V 3 bases short and J 4 bases short, with 5 bases between. The length of the CDR3 is 12 residues. Germline CDR1 SGHTA, CDR2 FQGNSA. The CDR3 bases are TGTGCCAGCAGCTTTACATCAGATACGCAGTATTTT. It is translated as CASSFTSDTQYF.

The chain uses TRBV4-2 and TRBJ2-7; the match to TRBD2 covers 13 bases. J gave up 2 bases and V 6 bases, and 4 bases lay outside the gene matches. Germline V CDR1 and CDR2: LGHNA, YNFKEQ. The CDR3 totals 15 residues. The CDR3 here is CASRLGLAGTYEQYF. DNA for the CDR3: TGTGCCAGCAGACTGGGACTAGCGGGGACCTACGAGCAGTACTTC.

This chain links TRBV5-5 with TRBJ2-3, with 12 bases identical to TRBD2. The V gene's germline CDR1 is SGHKS and CDR2 YYEKEE (reference sequence). This CDR3 contains 16 residues. J gave up 3 bases and V 0 bases, and 2 bases lay outside the gene matches. The CDR3 nucleotides read TGTGCCAGCAGCTTGGCAGGGACTAGCGGGACAGATACGCAGTATTTT. Protein: CASSLAGTSGTDTQYF.

Comment on this clone: One end of the junction varies from germline; a read error may be responsible. This chain uses TRBV25-1 with TRBJ2-3; 10 nucleotides agree with TRBD2. The CDR3 sequence is 15 residues long. Germline CDR1 is MGHDK and CDR2 is SYGVNS. The CDR3: CASSDVAGGADAQYF. CDR3 sequence (DNA): TGTGCCAGCAGTGACGTAGCGGGAGGAGCAGATGCGCAGTATTTT.